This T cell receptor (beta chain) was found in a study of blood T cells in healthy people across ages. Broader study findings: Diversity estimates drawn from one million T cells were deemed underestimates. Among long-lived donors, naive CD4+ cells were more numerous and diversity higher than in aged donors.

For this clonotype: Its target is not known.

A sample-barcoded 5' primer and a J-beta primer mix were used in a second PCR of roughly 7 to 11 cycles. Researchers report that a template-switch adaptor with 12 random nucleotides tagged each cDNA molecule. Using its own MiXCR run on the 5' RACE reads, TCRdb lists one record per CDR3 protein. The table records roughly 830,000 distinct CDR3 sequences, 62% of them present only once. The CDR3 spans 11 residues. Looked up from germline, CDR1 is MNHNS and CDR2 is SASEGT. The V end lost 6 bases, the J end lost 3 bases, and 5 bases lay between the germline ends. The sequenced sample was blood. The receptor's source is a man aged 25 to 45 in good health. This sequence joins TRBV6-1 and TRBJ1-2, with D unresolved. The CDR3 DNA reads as TGTGCCAGCAGGCCAGACTATGGCTACACCTTC. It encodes CASRPDYGYTF.